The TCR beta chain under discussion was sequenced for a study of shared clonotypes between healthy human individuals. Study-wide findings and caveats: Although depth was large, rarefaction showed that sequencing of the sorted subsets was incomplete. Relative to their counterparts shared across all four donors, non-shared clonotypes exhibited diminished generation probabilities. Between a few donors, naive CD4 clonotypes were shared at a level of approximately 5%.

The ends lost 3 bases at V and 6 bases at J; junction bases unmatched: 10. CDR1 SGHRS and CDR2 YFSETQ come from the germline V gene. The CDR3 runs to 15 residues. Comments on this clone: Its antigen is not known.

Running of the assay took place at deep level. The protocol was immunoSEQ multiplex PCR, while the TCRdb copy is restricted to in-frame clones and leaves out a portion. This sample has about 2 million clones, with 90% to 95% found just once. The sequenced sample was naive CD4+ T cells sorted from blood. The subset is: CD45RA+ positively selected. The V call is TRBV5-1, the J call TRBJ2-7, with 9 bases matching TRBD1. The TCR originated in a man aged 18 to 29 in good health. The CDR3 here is CASSSTGGPIGEQYF. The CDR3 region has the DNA TGCGCCAGCAGCTCTACAGGGGGCCCAATTGGCGAGCAGTACTTC.